A selection of T cell receptor beta chains follows, all from one sample in a study of PD-1 blockade in classical Hodgkin lymphoma. Generated by immunoSEQ multiplex PCR, the TCRdb table keeps only in-frame clones and is missing some. Of about 50,000 clones listed, approximately 76% are singletons. The source material was peripheral blood mononuclear cells (PBMCs), sampled before the fourth cycle of nivolumab. These receptors all stem from a human donor with classical Hodgkin lymphoma. Both conserved end residues are part of each CDR3. D genes are given only for firm matches. Clone size, where shown, is once, few, many, or a class for clones that have expanded.

V gene	D gene	clone size	J gene	CDR3 DNA	CDR3 protein
TRBV5-1	.	.	TRBJ2-1	TGCGCCAGCAGCTACCGGGAGTATAACAATGAGCAGTTCTTC	CASSYREYNNEQFF
TRBV6-5	TRBD1	.	TRBJ2-1	TGTGCCAGCGGTACAGGGGGGTGGCAGTTCTTC	CASGTGGWQFF
TRBV13	.	.	TRBJ2-4	TGTGCCAGCAGGTCCCGGCTAGCCAAAAACATTCAGTACTTC	CASRSRLAKNIQYF
TRBV2	.	.	TRBJ2-1	TGTGCCAGCAGGACTCATACCACCTACAATGAGCAGTTCTTC	CASRTHTTYNEQFF
TRBV6-5	TRBD2	once	TRBJ2-1	TGTGCCAGCCGAGCGGGAGAGTTGCAGTTCTTC	CASRAGELQFF
TRBV19	.	few	TRBJ1-4	TGTGCCAGTAGTATAGGCCCCAGGGGCACTAATGAAAAACTGTTTTTT	CASSIGPRGTNEKLFF
TRBV7-3	.	.	TRBJ2-6	TGTGCCAGCAGCTCTCCCAGGTCCTCTGGGGCCAACGTCCTGACTTTC	CASSSPRSSGANVLTF
TRBV27	TRBD1	many	TRBJ2-5	TGTGCCAGCAGTCAGTTACAGGGGTCCGCAGAGACCCAGTACTTC	CASSQLQGSAETQYF
TRBV19	.	.	TRBJ1-3	TGTGCCAGTAGTTCCAGGTCTGGAAACACCATATATTTT	CASSSRSGNTIYF
TRBV28	TRBD1	.	TRBJ1-4	TGTGCCAGCAGTTTTCGGACAGGGGGCTCAAGAAAGGAAAAACTGTTTTTT	CASSFRTGGSRKEKLFF
TRBV7-9	.	.	TRBJ2-1	TGTGCCAGCAGCTTAGTGGAGTATGCGCGGGAGTTCTTC	CASSLVEYAREFF
TRBV15	.	.	TRBJ2-2	TGTGCCACCAGCAGAGATATCCAGGCTAACACCGGGGAGCTGTTTTTT	CATSRDIQANTGELFF
TRBV29-1	.	.	TRBJ1-1	TGCAGCGGAGTTAGGGTAACTGAAGCTTTCTTT	CSGVRVTEAFF
TRBV28	TRBD1	.	TRBJ1-5	TGTGCCAGCAGTACACGGACAGGGGGCCTACAGCCCCAGCATTTT	CASSTRTGGLQPQHF
TRBV19	.	few	TRBJ1-4	TGTGCCAGTAGTAACAGTCGATGGGAAAAACTGTTTTTT	CASSNSRWEKLFF
TRBV13	.	.	TRBJ2-3	TGTGCCAGCACCCTCCTCCGGAGGAACGCAGATACGCAGTATTTT	CASTLLRRNADTQYF
TRBV19	TRBD1	.	TRBJ2-1	TGTGCCAGTAGTAGCCATGACAGGGGAACTGAGCAGTTCTTC	CASSSHDRGTEQFF
TRBV18	.	.	TRBJ2-4	TGTGCCAGCTCACTCGGGATGCTACAAAACATTCAGTACTTC	CASSLGMLQNIQYF
TRBV28	TRBD1	few	TRBJ2-7	TGTGCCAGCAACCTGGGACAGGGGAACGAGCAGTACTTC	CASNLGQGNEQYF
TRBV28	TRBD1	.	TRBJ2-6	TGTGCCAGCAGAAGAGGACAGGGGGGTTTAGGGGCCAACGTCCTGACTTTC	CASRRGQGGLGANVLTF
TRBV5-8	TRBD1	.	TRBJ1-2	TGTGCCAGCAGCTTGGAATTGACAGGGGATGGCTACACCTTC	CASSLELTGDGYTF
TRBV5-1	TRBD2	.	TRBJ2-1	TGCGCCAGCAGCTTGCGGGCGGGAGGCGGATATGAGCAGTTCTTC	CASSLRAGGGYEQFF
TRBV10-3	TRBD1	.	TRBJ1-3	TGTGCCATCAGTGGACAGGGGATAAACACCATATATTTT	CAISGQGINTIYF
TRBV5-1	.	.	TRBJ1-1	TGCGCCAGCAGCCTATTGGGGAAGGTAAAGGGGATGAGGACTGAAGCTTTCTTT	CASSLLGKVKGMRTEAFF
TRBV30	.	.	TRBJ2-1	TGTGCCTGGAAGGGACTGGGGTCCTACAATGAGCAGTTCTTC	CAWKGLGSYNEQFF
TRBV5-4	.	once	TRBJ2-7	TGTGCCAGCAGCCTGAAACACCCGGGACACGAGCAGTACTTC	CASSLKHPGHEQYF
TRBV7-9	TRBD1	.	TRBJ2-6	TGTGCCAGCAGCTCCCCGGGACAGGGTTTCTCTGGGGCCAACGTCCTGACTTTC	CASSSPGQGFSGANVLTF
TRBV5-1	.	.	TRBJ2-1	TGCGCCAGCAGCTCCGCAGTTGGGCTCTACAATGAGCAGTTCTTC	CASSSAVGLYNEQFF
TRBV27	.	few	TRBJ1-2	TGTGCCAACCCAGGGTTTCGGAACTATGGCTACACCTTC	CANPGFRNYGYTF
TRBV5-1	.	.	TRBJ2-4	TGCGCCCTCAAAATCGGACACGCGCGGAGGCTAGCCAAAAACATTCAGTACTTC	CALKIGHARRLAKNIQYF
TRBV23-1	.	.	TRBJ1-5	TGCGCCAGCAGTCAAGGAGGCGCGGTCGGTCAGCCCCAGCATTTT	CASSQGGAVGQPQHF
TRBV6-1	TRBD2	.	TRBJ2-1	TGTGCCAGCAGTGCCGGATGGACTAGCGTAAATGAGCAGTTCTTC	CASSAGWTSVNEQFF
TRBV2	TRBD1	.	TRBJ2-7	TGTGCCAGCTGTTCGGGACAGCGTGCCGACGAGCAGTACTTC	CASCSGQRADEQYF
TRBV7-2	TRBD2	few	TRBJ2-5	TGTGCCAGCAGCTTCGGACTAGCGGGTGTAGGGACCCAGTACTTC	CASSFGLAGVGTQYF
TRBV19	TRBD1	.	TRBJ1-3	TGTGCCAGTAGTACCCCGACAGGGCTGGGAAACACCATATATTTT	CASSTPTGLGNTIYF
TRBV20-1	TRBD1	few	TRBJ2-7	TGCAGTGCCGAGACAGGGAACGAGCAGTACTTC	CSAETGNEQYF